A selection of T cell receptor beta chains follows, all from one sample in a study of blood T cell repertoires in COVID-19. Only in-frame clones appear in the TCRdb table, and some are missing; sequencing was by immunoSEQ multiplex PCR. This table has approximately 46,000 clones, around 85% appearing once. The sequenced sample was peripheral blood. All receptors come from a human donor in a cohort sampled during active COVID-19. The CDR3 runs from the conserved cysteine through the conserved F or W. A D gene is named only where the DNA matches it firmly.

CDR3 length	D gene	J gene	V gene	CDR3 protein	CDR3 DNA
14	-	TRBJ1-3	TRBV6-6	CASRNQGPGNTIYF	TGTGCCAGCAGAAATCAGGGTCCTGGAAACACCATATATTTT
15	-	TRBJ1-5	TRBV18	CASSPGGGSSQPQHF	TGTGCCAGCTCACCTGGCGGGGGTAGCAGTCAGCCCCAGCATTTT
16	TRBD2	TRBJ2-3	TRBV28	CASRPTSGGVTDTQYF	TGTGCCAGCAGGCCAACTAGCGGGGGGGTCACAGATACGCAGTATTTT
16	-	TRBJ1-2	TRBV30	CAWRPGRGLHFYGYTF	TGTGCCTGGAGACCGGGGAGGGGCCTTCATTTCTATGGCTACACCTTC
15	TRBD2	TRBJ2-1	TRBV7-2	CASSLQTGGYNEQFF	TGTGCCAGCAGCTTACAGACGGGGGGCTACAATGAGCAGTTCTTC
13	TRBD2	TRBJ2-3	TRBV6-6	CASRTGGGDTQYF	TGTGCCAGCAGGACCGGGGGGGGAGATACGCAGTATTTT
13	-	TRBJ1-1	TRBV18	CASSASENTEAFF	TGTGCCAGCTCAGCTAGCGAGAACACTGAAGCTTTCTTT
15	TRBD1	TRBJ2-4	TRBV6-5	CASSPEPDRGNIQYF	TGTGCCAGCAGCCCGGAGCCGGACAGGGGGAACATTCAGTACTTC
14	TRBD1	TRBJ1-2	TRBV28	CASSFNRGIYGYTF	TGTGCCAGCAGTTTCAACAGGGGGATCTATGGCTACACCTTC
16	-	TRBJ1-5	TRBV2	CASLRDAGGSNQPQHF	TGTGCCAGCCTCCGTGATGCGGGTGGTAGCAATCAGCCCCAGCATTTT
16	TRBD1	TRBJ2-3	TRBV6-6	CASSVETGVLRDTQYF	TGTGCCAGCAGTGTTGAGACAGGGGTTTTGAGAGATACGCAGTATTTT